The 15 T cell receptor beta chains reported below all come from one sample, sequenced in a study of beta chain features in type 1 diabetes (dated by TCRdb to 2017 to 2018). Results the study describes overall, beyond this receptor: Type 1 diabetes patients showed a moderate but significant shortening of TCRB CDR3 length in all four CD4+ subsets.

The library was made by the immunoSEQ multiplex PCR assay. The entire amount of isolated RNA was reverse transcribed using the High Capacity cDNA Reverse Transcription Kit, so the sequenced TCRB transcripts were expressed ones. Imported from immuneACCESS, the table was reduced by TCRdb to in-frame sequences with V and J called. These copies leave out some clones; in studies compared against another copy, an unresolved V gene accounts for under half, and the cause of the remainder is not known. For this sample the table gives around 180,000 clones, of which 6.5% to 8.5% were detected only once. Of the sample, under 0.6% is held by the ten largest clones. Their recognized antigens are unknown. Material: central memory CD4+ T cells from blood. The receptors shown here come from a young man with type 1 diabetes.

The V and J genes are TRBV27 and TRBJ1-1; 8 bases agree with TRBD1. The CDR3 covers 14 residues. Germline values: CDR1 MNHEY, CDR2 SMNVEV (reference sequence). J was trimmed by 6 bases and V by 2 bases; bases with no gene match: 5. CDR3 nucleotides: TGTGCCAGCAGTTTAAGACAGGGGCGCGCTGAAGCTTTCTTT. It yields the protein CASSLRQGRAEAFF.

This clone turned up a few times. The chain has TRBV6-6 and TRBJ2-7; TRBD1 aligns across 9 bases. The CDR3 extends over 15 amino acids. Unmatched junction bases numbered 13, after V lost 8 bases and J lost 5 bases. Looked up from germline, CDR1 is MNHNY and CDR2 is SVGAGI (reference sequence). The CDR3 bases are TGTGCCAGCTTAAATACGGACAGGGGAGCTAACGAGCAGTACTTC. This gives the protein CASLNTDRGANEQYF.

J is TRBJ2-5 and V is TRBV7-2; 10 bases fit TRBD2. Germline V gene lookup returns CDR1 SGHTA and CDR2 FQGNSA. The CDR3 has 15 residues. After removal of 2 bases from V and 3 bases from J, the junction contained 3 bases not matched to a gene. The DNA of the CDR3 is TGTGCCAGCAGCTTACGTCTAGCGGGGGAAGAGACCCAGTACTTC. This translates into CASSLRLAGEETQYF.

The chain combines TRBV7-6 with TRBJ2-1, with TRBD2 as a possible D gene (6 bases). V was clipped by 4 bases and J by 1 base, with 14 bases between them. The germline V gene encodes CDR1 SGHVS and CDR2 FNYEAQ. This CDR3 region has 16 residues. The CDR3 DNA sequence: TGTGCCAGCAGCTCCTTGGGGGGATATTCCTACAATGAGCAGTTCTTC. Protein product: CASSSLGGYSYNEQFF.

The CDR3, as DNA: TGTGCCAGCAGCCAACTGACTATTTATCGTGGCTACACCTTC. Residues: CASSQLTIYRGYTF. The V gene is TRBV4-2, the J gene TRBJ1-2; D remains unclear. Deletions cut 2 bases from V and 7 bases from J, with 14 bases between. The CDR3 runs 14 residues. Germline loops: CDR1 LGHNA, CDR2 YNFKEQ.

V and J are TRBV19 and TRBJ2-3, with D possibly being TRBD2 (6 bases). The germline V and J ends were trimmed by 4 bases and 0 bases, with 11 bases remaining between them. The CDR3 has 15 residues. Germline CDR1 reads LNHDA; CDR2 reads SQIVND (reference sequence). CDR3 nucleotide sequence: TGTGCCAGTAGTAGCGTGGGGGGAAGCACAGATACGCAGTATTTT. Its protein product is CASSSVGGSTDTQYF.

Notes on this clone: This specimen includes other DNA sequences encoding the same CDR3. The chain employs TRBV28 and TRBJ1-5, with 10 bases aligning to TRBD1. The CDR3 runs to 15 residues. CDR1 is MDHEN, CDR2 SYDVKM, per germline. V was clipped by 4 bases and J by 2 bases; unmatched bases: 2. The CDR3: CASSSGTGGNQPQHF. CDR3 sequence (DNA): TGTGCCAGCAGTTCCGGGACAGGGGGCAATCAGCCCCAGCATTTT.

This clone was found a few times. The chain carries TRBV9 and TRBJ2-2, with a weak D call TRBD2 (5 bases). The V gene lost 2 bases and the J gene lost 6 bases, with 11 bases spanning the gap. The germline V gene encodes CDR1 SGDLS and CDR2 YYNGEE. This CDR3 region has 14 residues. Here the CDR3 reads CASSVGSVAGELFF. CDR3 nucleotide sequence: TGTGCCAGCAGCGTGGGGAGTGTCGCCGGGGAGCTGTTTTTT.

This chain links TRBV5-1 with TRBJ2-2, with D possibly TRBD2 on 5 matching bases. The CDR3 loop spans 15 amino acids. Trimming removed 4 bases from V and 0 bases from J, with 10 bases in between. Germline V gene data show CDR1 as SGHRS and CDR2 as YFSETQ. Written as DNA, the CDR3 is TGCGCCAGCAGCCTGGACTCTACGAACACCGGGGAGCTGTTTTTT. It specifies CASSLDSTNTGELFF.

The rearrangement joins TRBV6-1 to TRBJ2-1, with 7 nucleotides matching TRBD2. Trimming cost V 4 bases and J 5 bases; bases outside gene matches: 8. The CDR3 loop spans 15 amino acids. Germline V gene data show CDR1 as MNHNS and CDR2 as SASEGT. The CDR3 DNA is TGTGCCAGCAGTGCACCCGGGACTACCAACAATGAGCAGTTCTTC. Protein sequence: CASSAPGTTNNEQFF.

The genes are TRBV4-3 and TRBJ1-2, with 8 nucleotides matching TRBD1. Germline assignment: CDR1 LGHNA and CDR2 YSLEER. Trimming at V came to 0 bases and at J to 4 bases, leaving 7 bases not matched to a gene. The CDR3 is 16 amino acids. This CDR3 is CASSQDTGQVIYGYTF. The CDR3 DNA reads TGCGCCAGCAGCCAAGATACGGGACAGGTGATCTATGGCTACACCTTC.

In this sample, this clone turned up a few times. DNA of the CDR3: TGTGCCAGCAGCCAAGATGGGTTCCAGGTGGGCGAAAAACTGTTTTTT. Protein: CASSQDGFQVGEKLFF. This chain connects TRBV4-2 to TRBJ1-4; D gene ambiguous. The V gene's germline CDR1 is LGHNA and CDR2 YNFKEQ. V shed 0 bases and J shed 8 bases, with 16 bases lying between them. This CDR3 has 16 residues.

This clone has only a few counts. The V call is TRBV5-1, the J call TRBJ1-1, with D maybe TRBD1 (6 bases). The CDR3 has 14 residues. The V end lost 1 base, the J end lost 5 bases, and 12 bases lay between the germline ends. The V gene's germline CDR1 is SGHRS and CDR2 YFSETQ. The CDR3 sequence: CASSLQQGKTEAFF. For the CDR3, the DNA is TGCGCCAGCAGCTTGCAACAGGGTAAAACTGAAGCTTTCTTT.

This clone has only a few counts. This sequence joins TRBV18 and TRBJ2-5; D is uncertain. V lost 2 bases, J lost 2 bases, and 12 bases lay in between. The CDR3 has 15 amino acids. CDR1 is KGHSH, CDR2 LQKENI, per germline. CDR3 in DNA: TGTGCCAGCTCACCATACTCGCGGTTACAAGAGACCCAGTACTTC. Its translation is CASSPYSRLQETQYF.

This clone occurred many times. The chain joins TRBV29-1 to TRBJ2-3; TRBD1 agrees at 9 bases. V gave up 7 bases and J gave up 3 bases; unmatched junction bases: 5. CDR3 length: 13 residues. Looked up from germline, CDR1 is SQVTM and CDR2 is ANQGSEA. This CDR3 reads CSGSGTGTDTQYF. Written as DNA, the CDR3 is TGCAGCGGTTCCGGGACAGGGACAGATACGCAGTATTTT.